This record covers a single T cell receptor (beta chain). Its antigen is currently unknown. The germline V gene encodes CDR1 LNHDA and CDR2 SQIVND (reference sequence). Trimming took 7 bases from V and 3 from J, leaving 10 bases between them. The CDR3 is 13 residues long. These data are taken from a study of shared clonotypes between healthy human individuals. Study-wide results and caveats: Generally, estimated richness proved larger in naive subsets than it did in memory subsets.

Each cell subset's genomic DNA was divided evenly among several immunoSEQ plates. The method was immunoSEQ multiplex PCR; TCRdb's version includes in-frame clones alone and lacks a portion of them. This sample carries hundreds of thousands of clones, 90% to 95% of them seen once, and the ten largest clones take around 24%. Naive CD8 cells were CD45RO-negative, positively selected for CCR7, excluding terminally differentiated effector memory CD45RA+ cells. The TCR sequence derives from a man aged 25-45 years in good health. The sample consisted of naive CD8+ T cells sorted from blood. The V gene is TRBV19, the J gene TRBJ2-1; D is uncertain. CDR3 sequence (DNA): TGTGCCAGTAAAAGGGCCAGCTACAATGAGCAGTTCTTC. This codes for CASKRASYNEQFF.